The 27 T cell receptor beta chains below come from one sample, sequenced in a study of regulatory T cells in long-lasting Graves disease. The time point is: persistent/refractory GD, antithyroid drugs over 5 years with positive TRAb. RNA from PBMCs was the source of the TCR library. Arm-PCR of CDR3 regions with iRepertoire HTBI primers generated TCR beta libraries. TCRdb re-derived calls from the multiplex PCR reads in MiXCR, one entry per CDR3 protein. The sample records over 650,000 distinct CDR3 sequences, 25% to 35% being singletons. The input for sequencing was peripheral blood mononuclear cells (PBMCs), taken when the disease was refractory, from a patient treated with antithyroid drugs. These receptors came from a female donor with Graves disease.

V is TRBV7-9 and J is TRBJ1-2, with D unresolved. V lost 2 bases and J lost 3, with 13 bases in between. Germline V gene data show CDR1 as SEHNR and CDR2 as FQNEAQ (reference sequence). The CDR3 loop spans 15 amino acids. The CDR3 nucleotides are TGTGCCAGCAGCTTAACAGCGGAGTCCGACTATGGCTACACCTTC. Its translation is CASSLTAESDYGYTF.

This rearrangement joins TRBV3-1 to TRBJ1-2, with 7 bases fitting TRBD1. Germline CDR1 reads LGHDT; CDR2 reads YNNKEL (reference sequence). Losses at the gene ends were 5 bases for V and 2 bases for J; bases not matched to a gene: 11. This CDR3 has 16 residues. The CDR3 bases are TGTGCCAGCAGCGATTCCGGGACAGCCTACAACTATGGCTACACCTTC. Its protein product is CASSDSGTAYNYGYTF.

This clonotype was seen a few times. The CDR3 bases are TGTGCCAGCAGTCGAGCCGAGAGCTGCGAGCAGTACTTC. Its protein product is CASSRAESCEQYF. The chain is built from TRBV6-1 and TRBJ2-7; D not resolved. The V and J ends lost 5 bases and 6 bases respectively, with 14 bases between them. Germline V gene lookup returns CDR1 MNHNS and CDR2 SASEGT. The CDR3 contains 13 residues.

Worth noting for this clonotype: At one end, the junction sequence differs from germline, possibly due to a read error. The chain recombines TRBV6-2 or TRBV6-3 with TRBJ1-2; D is unclear. This CDR3 is built from 16 residues. The germline gives CDR1 MNHEY, CDR2 SVGEGT. The CDR3 spells CASSYPVRESNCGYTF. The CDR3 DNA sequence: TGTGCCAGCAGTTACCCGGTTCGGGAGTCAAACTGTGGCTACACCTTC.

Regarding this clonotype: This CDR3 is missing its conserved last phenylalanine or tryptophan, likely due to a read error. The rearrangement uses TRBV28 and TRBJ1-1, with D unresolved. Trimming pared 3 bases from V and 7 bases from J, leaving 9 bases between. The length of the CDR3 is 12 residues. Germline CDR1 MDHEN, CDR2 SYDVKM. The CDR3 coding sequence is TGTGCCAGCAGTTTGCAGGCTAGTGAAGCTTTCTCT. This codes for CASSLQASEAFS.

The chain recombines TRBV12-3 or TRBV12-4 with TRBJ1-3; 10 bases map to TRBD1. CDR3 length: 23 residues. Trimming removed 6 bases from V and 0 bases from J; junction bases left unmatched: 26. CDR3 coding DNA: TGTGCCAGCAGCCACCGGACCGCATGGGGGACAGGGGAACATACAAGCTCTGGAAACACCATATATTTT. Its translation is CASSHRTAWGTGEHTSSGNTIYF.

Ten or more counts support this clonotype. V gene TRBV29-1 combines with J gene TRBJ2-6; the match to TRBD2 covers 9 bases. The CDR3 consists of 18 residues. Germline V lookup: CDR1 SQVTM, CDR2 ANQGSEA. The V gene end was trimmed by 3 bases and the J gene end by 0 bases; junction bases not matched to a gene: 9. CDR3: CSVEIAGARVSGANVLTF. In DNA form, the CDR3 reads TGCAGCGTTGAGATAGCGGGAGCGAGGGTCTCTGGGGCCAACGTCCTGACTTTC.

This clonotype showed up just a few times. The chain combines TRBV4-1 with TRBJ2-7; weak D call: TRBD1 (6 bases). V was trimmed by 2 bases and J by 1 base, leaving 12 bases between them. Germline V CDR1 and CDR2: MGHRA, YSYEKL. The CDR3 length is 15 residues. The CDR3 DNA is TGCGCCAGCAGCCAACAGGTCACAGGGTCCTACGAGCAGTACTTC. Translating it yields CASSQQVTGSYEQYF.

The count of this clonotype is one. The gene calls are TRBV7-6 and TRBJ1-1; 9 bases fit TRBD1. Trimming cost V 3 bases and J 3 bases; bases outside gene matches: 14. The CDR3 is 18 residues long. Germline V CDR1 and CDR2: SGHVS, FNYEAQ. This CDR3 reads CASSLRTGEKFSDTEAFF. CDR3 in DNA: TGTGCCAGCAGCTTGAGGACAGGGGAGAAATTTTCGGACACTGAAGCTTTCTTT.

Turning to this clonotype: The junction and the germline gene differ at one end; a read error may be behind it. The rearrangement uses TRBV5-1 and TRBJ1-2, with no clear D. The CDR3 is made up of 13 amino acids. In germline, CDR1 is SGHRS, CDR2 YFSETQ. CDR3 sequence (DNA): TGTGCCAGCAGCTTAGCCCCTAACTATGGCTACACCTTC. Translating gives CASSLAPNYGYTF.

This clonotype has a count of ten or more. This chain uses TRBV27 with TRBJ2-5, with TRBD2 matching 12 bases. The CDR3 extends over 17 amino acids. Trimming took 5 bases from V and 4 from J; bases not matched to a gene: 11. Germline assignment: CDR1 MNHEY and CDR2 SMNVEV (reference sequence). The DNA of the CDR3 is TGTGCCAGCAGTAGAACCAACCCTAGCGGGAGGGGAGAGACCCAGTACTTC. Protein product: CASSRTNPSGRGETQYF.

This clonotype was seen ten or more times. The chain has TRBV28 and TRBJ1-4, with D possibly being TRBD1 (5 bases). Trimming stripped 6 bases from V and 5 bases from J, with 16 bases between. Germline V gene data show CDR1 as MDHEN and CDR2 as SYDVKM. This CDR3 contains 15 residues. CDR3 sequence reads: CASSLPGDGNEKLFF. The CDR3 nucleotides read TGTGCCAGCAGCCTACCGGGGGATGGGAATGAAAAACTGTTTTTT.

CDR3 DNA sequence: TGTGCCAGCAGCTTGTCGGGCAGTACGTATGGCTACACCTTC. Its protein product is CASSLSGSTYGYTF. V is TRBV5-4 and J is TRBJ1-2; no clear D. Germline-derived CDR1 and CDR2 are SGHNT and YYREEE (reference sequence). The CDR3 loop spans 14 amino acids. V was shortened by 1 base and J by 5 bases, with 12 bases between the two germline ends.

The chain employs TRBV29-1 and TRBJ1-2; no firm D call. CDR1 and CDR2 from the germline V gene are SQVTM and ANQGSEA. The CDR3 spans 12 residues. Trimming left V 4 bases short and J 4 bases short, with 10 bases between. The CDR3 is CSVGAGSYGYTF. CDR3 nucleotide sequence: TGCAGCGTTGGAGCCGGGTCCTATGGCTACACCTTC.

The table lists this clonotype with a few counts. This chain links TRBV5-5 with TRBJ1-1; perhaps TRBD1 as D (5 bases). V was trimmed by 2 bases and J by 0 bases, leaving 14 bases between them. This CDR3 contains 16 residues. Germline CDR1 and CDR2: SGHKS and YYEKEE (reference sequence). The CDR3 protein is CASSLTIGRVNTEAFF. Here the CDR3 DNA reads TGTGCCAGCAGCTTAACGATCGGCAGGGTGAACACTGAAGCTTTCTTT. The full variable domain, its missing parts supplied by reference TRBV5-5 and TRBJ1-1, is DAGVTQSPTHLIKTRGQQVTLRCSPISGHKSVSWYQQVLGQGPQFIFQYYEKEERGRGNFPDRFSARQFPNYSSELNVNALLLGDSALYLCASSLTIGRVNTEAFFGQGTRLTVV.

V usage is TRBV7-9 and J usage is TRBJ1-2, with 9 nucleotides matching TRBD1. CDR1 and CDR2 (germline): SEHNR, FQNEAQ (reference sequence). The CDR3 sequence is 16 residues long. V gave up 4 bases and J gave up 4 bases; unmatched junction bases: 10. CDR3 region: CASSSGTGPTSYGYTF. CDR3 in DNA: TGTGCCAGCAGCTCTGGGACAGGGCCAACTTCCTATGGCTACACCTTC.

This clonotype has a count of ten or more. The chain combines TRBV12-3 or TRBV12-4 with TRBJ1-5, with 10 bases matching TRBD1. The V and J ends lost 6 bases and 2 bases, in that order; junction bases with no gene match: 4. The CDR3 runs to 15 residues. CDR3 DNA sequence: TGTGCCAGCAGACGGACAGGGGGTCGCAATCAGCCCCAGCATTTT. Its protein is CASRRTGGRNQPQHF.

This rearrangement joins TRBV10-3 to TRBJ1-4; the match to TRBD1 covers 10 bases. The CDR3 runs 14 residues. Germline CDR1 ENHRY, CDR2 SYGVKD. The J segment lost 7 bases and the V segment lost 6 bases, leaving 5 bases of the junction unmatched. In nucleotides, the CDR3 is TGTGCCATCAGCGGACAGGGGGGAGGTGAAAAACTGTTTTTT. Protein sequence: CAISGQGGGEKLFF.

The rearrangement uses TRBV5-5 and TRBJ2-7, with TRBD2 identical over 7 bases. Trimming at V came to 3 bases and at J to 3 bases, leaving 9 bases not matched to a gene. Germline V gives CDR1 SGHKS, CDR2 YYEKEE (reference sequence). The CDR3 is made up of 15 amino acids. The CDR3 loop is CASSSEGGSIYEQYF. For the CDR3, the DNA is TGTGCCAGCAGCTCCGAGGGCGGGAGTATCTACGAGCAGTACTTC.

The chain employs TRBV28 and TRBJ1-6; D call uncertain. CDR1 is MDHEN, CDR2 SYDVKM, per germline. Trimming cost V 6 bases and J 0 bases, with 6 bases left between them. CDR3 length: 14 residues. The CDR3 reads CASRPGSYNSPLHF. In DNA form, the CDR3 reads TGTGCCAGCAGACCAGGCTCCTATAATTCACCCCTCCACTTT.

This clonotype was observed many times. V gene TRBV7-3 combines with J gene TRBJ2-5; the match to TRBD2 covers 8 bases. This CDR3 has 14 amino acids. V shed 5 bases, J shed 5 bases, and the junction held 7 bases outside the gene matches. Germline CDR1 SGHTA, CDR2 FQGTGA. The CDR3 DNA follows: TGTGCCAGCAGCGCCGGGGGGGTACCCGAGACCCAGTACTTC. Translation: CASSAGGVPETQYF.

This clonotype came up a few times. The chain carries TRBV20-1 and TRBJ1-5; no firm D call. This CDR3 contains 15 residues. Between the trimmed V and J ends, which lost 4 bases and 4 bases, there was a span of 17 bases. Germline values: CDR1 DFQATT, CDR2 SNEGSKA (reference sequence). CDR3 nucleotides: TGCAGTGCTATCCGTGATGGGCGCACTAATCAGCCCCAGCATTTT. Amino acid sequence: CSAIRDGRTNQPQHF.

CDR3 residues: CASSVDRDDGYTF. CDR3 bases: TGTGCCAGCAGCGTAGACAGGGATGATGGCTACACCTTC. The J gene is TRBJ1-2, the V gene TRBV7-8; 7 positions match TRBD1. This CDR3 has 13 residues. The V segment lost 5 bases and the J segment 6 bases; nucleotides outside the gene matches: 6. CDR1 SGHVS and CDR2 FQNEAQ come from the germline V gene.

The chain uses TRBV29-1 and TRBJ1-2; no firm D call. The ends were cut back, 1 base at V and 8 bases at J, with 11 bases in the middle. The CDR3 is made up of 12 amino acids. From germline, CDR1 is SQVTM and CDR2 ANQGSEA. CDR3 sequence (DNA): TGCAGCGTTGAAGGGGCCCCTCCCGGCTACACCTTC. Its protein product is CSVEGAPPGYTF.

The V and J genes are TRBV12-3 or TRBV12-4 and TRBJ2-5; D is perhaps TRBD2 (5 bases). This CDR3 is built from 14 residues. V lost 4 bases, J lost 1 base, and 10 bases lay in between. CDR3 DNA sequence: TGTGCCAGCAGTTCAGCGGACTTCCAAGAGACCCAGTACTTC. Its translation is CASSSADFQETQYF.

V is TRBV20-1 and J is TRBJ1-2; the D gene is possibly TRBD1 (6 bases). Germline CDR1 DFQATT, CDR2 SNEGSKA (reference sequence). The CDR3 covers 13 residues. The CDR3 DNA sequence: TGCAGCCGACAGGCCTCTAACGACTATGGCTACACCTTC. Its translation is CSRQASNDYGYTF.

The V and J genes are TRBV29-1 and TRBJ2-1; D gene uncertain. This CDR3 contains 13 residues. Trimming took 3 bases from V and 5 from J, leaving 11 bases between them. CDR1 SQVTM and CDR2 ANQGSEA come from the germline V gene. The CDR3 DNA follows: TGCAGCGTTGATCGTCTGGGAAACAATGAGCAGTTCTTC. It translates to CSVDRLGNNEQFF.